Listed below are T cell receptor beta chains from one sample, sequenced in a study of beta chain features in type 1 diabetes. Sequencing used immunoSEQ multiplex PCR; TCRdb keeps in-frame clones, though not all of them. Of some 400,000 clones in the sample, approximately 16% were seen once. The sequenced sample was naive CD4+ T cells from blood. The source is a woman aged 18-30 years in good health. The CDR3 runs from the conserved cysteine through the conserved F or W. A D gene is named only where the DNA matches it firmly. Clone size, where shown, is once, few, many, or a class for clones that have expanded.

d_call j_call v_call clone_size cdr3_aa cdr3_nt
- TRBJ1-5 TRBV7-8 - CASSHQEDNQPQHF TGTGCCAGCAGTCATCAGGAGGACAATCAGCCCCAGCATTTT
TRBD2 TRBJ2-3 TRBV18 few CASSPPRAGRTDTQYF TGTGCCAGCTCACCACCGCGAGCGGGAAGGACAGATACGCAGTATTTT
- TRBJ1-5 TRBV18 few CASSPPGGNQPQHF TGTGCCAGCTCACCCCCAGGGGGCAATCAGCCCCAGCATTTT
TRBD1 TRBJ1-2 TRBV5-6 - CASSVDRVYGYTF TGTGCCAGCAGCGTGGACAGGGTCTATGGCTACACCTTC
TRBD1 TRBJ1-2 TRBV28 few CASSFGQGAIGYTF TGTGCCAGCAGTTTCGGACAGGGGGCGATTGGCTACACCTTC
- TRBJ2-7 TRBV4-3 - CASSQGVAYEQYF TGCGCCAGCAGCCAAGGCGTAGCCTACGAGCAGTACTTC
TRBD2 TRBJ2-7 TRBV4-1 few CASSRQLAGAYEQYF TGCGCCAGCAGCCGCCAACTAGCGGGAGCCTACGAGCAGTACTTC
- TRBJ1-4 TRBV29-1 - CSVLGGAKLFF TGCAGCGTGTTGGGAGGGGCAAAACTGTTTTTT
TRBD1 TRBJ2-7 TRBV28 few CASSRDRVYEQYF TGTGCCAGCAGCCGAGACAGGGTCTACGAGCAGTACTTC
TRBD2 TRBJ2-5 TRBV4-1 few CASSQLRGGGQETQYF TGCGCCAGCAGCCAACTACGGGGGGGTGGGCAAGAGACCCAGTACTTC
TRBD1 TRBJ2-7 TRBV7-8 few CASSSNAGTALREQYF TGTGCCAGCAGCTCGAATGCCGGGACAGCTCTACGGGAGCAGTACTTC
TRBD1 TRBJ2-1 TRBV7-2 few CASSDRDSYNEQFF TGTGCCAGCAGCGATAGGGACAGTTACAATGAGCAGTTCTTC
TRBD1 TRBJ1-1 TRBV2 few CASSGTGTTEAFF TGTGCCAGCAGTGGGACAGGCACCACTGAAGCTTTCTTT
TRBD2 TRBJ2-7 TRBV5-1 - CASSLVASGASYEQYF TGCGCCAGCAGCTTGGTCGCTAGCGGAGCCTCCTACGAGCAGTACTTC
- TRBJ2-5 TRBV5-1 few CASSIRGETQYF TGCGCCAGCAGCATCAGGGGAGAGACCCAGTACTTC
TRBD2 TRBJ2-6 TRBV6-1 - CAISESGGAGANVLTF TGTGCCATCAGTGAGTCGGGAGGGGCTGGGGCCAACGTCCTGACTTTC
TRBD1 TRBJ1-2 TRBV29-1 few CSVAPDRGRGGYTF TGCAGCGTCGCGCCGGACAGGGGTAGGGGTGGCTACACCTTC
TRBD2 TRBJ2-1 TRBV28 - CASSSPVGGSFNEQFF TGTGCCAGCAGTTCCCCAGTGGGCGGGAGCTTCAATGAGCAGTTCTTC
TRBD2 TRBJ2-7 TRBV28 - CASSFSGRSYEQYF TGTGCCAGCAGTTTTAGCGGGAGGTCCTACGAGCAGTACTTC
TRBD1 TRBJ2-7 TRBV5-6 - CASSLAGTAYEQYF TGTGCCAGCAGCTTGGCGGGGACAGCCTACGAGCAGTACTTC
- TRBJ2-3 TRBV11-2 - CASSLRDTQYF TGTGCCAGCAGCTTACGGGATACGCAGTATTTT
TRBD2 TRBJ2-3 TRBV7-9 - CASRTQRGGFVSTDTQYF TGTGCCAGCAGGACCCAGCGGGGGGGATTTGTGAGCACAGATACGCAGTATTTT
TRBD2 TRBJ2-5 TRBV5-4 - CATLARAGAQETQYF TGTGCCACCCTAGCAAGGGCGGGAGCACAAGAGACCCAGTACTTC
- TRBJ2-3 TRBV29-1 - CSVLRQAKDTQYF TGCAGCGTCCTTAGACAGGCTAAAGATACGCAGTATTTT
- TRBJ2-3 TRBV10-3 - CAIRGGSTDTQYF TGTGCCATCAGAGGCGGAAGCACAGATACGCAGTATTTT
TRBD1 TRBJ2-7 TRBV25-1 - CASSESGTGFYEQYF TGTGCCAGCAGTGAATCCGGGACAGGTTTCTACGAGCAGTACTTC
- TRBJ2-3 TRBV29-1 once CSVEVGRGPDTQYF TGCAGCGTTGAGGTAGGGCGGGGGCCAGATACGCAGTATTTT
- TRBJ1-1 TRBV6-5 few CASSYGGIGTEAFF TGTGCCAGCAGTTATGGGGGGATTGGCACTGAAGCTTTCTTT
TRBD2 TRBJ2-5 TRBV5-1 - CASSIPGLAGAETQYF TGCGCCAGCAGCATCCCGGGACTAGCGGGAGCAGAGACCCAGTACTTC
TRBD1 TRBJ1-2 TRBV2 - CASSEATGSFYGYTF TGTGCCAGCAGTGAGGCGACAGGGAGCTTCTATGGCTACACCTTC
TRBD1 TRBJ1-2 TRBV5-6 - CASSLGHRGANGYTF TGTGCCAGCAGCTTAGGTCACAGGGGGGCGAATGGCTACACCTTC
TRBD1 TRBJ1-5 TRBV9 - CASSVGDRGNQPQHF TGTGCCAGCAGCGTAGGGGACAGGGGTAATCAGCCCCAGCATTTT
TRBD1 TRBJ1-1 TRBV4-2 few CASSQGTEKTGEHTEAFF TGTGCCAGCAGCCAAGGTACCGAAAAAACAGGGGAGCACACTGAAGCTTTCTTT
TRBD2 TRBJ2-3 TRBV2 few CASSGGLAGVGTDTQYF TGTGCCAGCAGTGGAGGACTAGCGGGAGTAGGAACAGATACGCAGTATTTT
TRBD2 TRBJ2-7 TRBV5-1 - CASRLAGVYEQYF TGCGCCAGTCGCCTAGCGGGTGTTTACGAGCAGTACTTC
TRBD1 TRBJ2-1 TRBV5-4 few CASSFRDRRNEQFF TGTGCCAGCAGCTTCCGGGACAGAAGAAATGAGCAGTTCTTC
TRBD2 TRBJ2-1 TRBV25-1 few CASSESGGRSYNEQFF TGTGCCAGCAGTGAATCGGGGGGGAGATCCTACAATGAGCAGTTCTTC
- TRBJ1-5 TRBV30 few CAWKSQGYQPQHF TGTGCCTGGAAGTCGCAGGGGTATCAGCCCCAGCATTTT
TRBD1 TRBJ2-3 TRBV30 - CAWRRTGGSTDTQYF TGTGCCTGGAGACGGACAGGGGGATCCACAGATACGCAGTATTTT
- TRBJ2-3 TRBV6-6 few CASSYSRGNTDTQYF TGTGCCAGCAGTTACTCGCGAGGTAACACAGATACGCAGTATTTT
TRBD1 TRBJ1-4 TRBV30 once CAWSSGTDNEKLFF TGTGCCTGGAGTTCAGGGACAGATAATGAAAAACTGTTTTTT
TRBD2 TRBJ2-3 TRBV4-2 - CASSSLAANTDTQYF TGTGCCAGCAGTTCACTAGCGGCGAACACAGATACGCAGTATTTT
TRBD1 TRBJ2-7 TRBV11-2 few CASGVGQTTYEQYF TGTGCCAGTGGCGTGGGACAGACGACCTACGAGCAGTACTTC
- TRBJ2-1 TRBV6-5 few CASSLGGRGNEQFF TGTGCCAGCAGTCTCGGTGGGAGAGGGAATGAGCAGTTCTTC
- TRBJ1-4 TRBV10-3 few CAVRGQGNEKLFF TGTGCGGTCCGAGGGCAGGGGAATGAAAAACTGTTTTTT
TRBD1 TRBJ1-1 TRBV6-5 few CASSWIQGSEAFF TGTGCCAGCAGTTGGATACAGGGGAGTGAAGCTTTCTTT
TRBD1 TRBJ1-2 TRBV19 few CASSIGGAQGARGYTF TGTGCCAGTAGTATAGGCGGAGCACAGGGGGCCAGAGGCTACACCTTC
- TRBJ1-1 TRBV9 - CASSAGMNTEAFF TGTGCCAGCAGCGCAGGGATGAACACTGAAGCTTTCTTT
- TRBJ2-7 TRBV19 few CASSPQRTYEQYF TGTGCCAGTAGCCCGCAGCGTACCTACGAGCAGTACTTC
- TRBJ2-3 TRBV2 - CASTRTTDTQYF TGTGCCAGCACCAGAACCACAGATACGCAGTATTTT
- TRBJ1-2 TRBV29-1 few CSVDPLQGNYGYTF TGCAGCGTTGATCCGCTCCAGGGCAACTATGGCTACACCTTC
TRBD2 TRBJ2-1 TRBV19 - CASTPSGRRNEQFF TGTGCCAGTACGCCTAGCGGGAGAAGGAATGAGCAGTTCTTC
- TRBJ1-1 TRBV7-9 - CASSPDRDLNTEAFF TGTGCCAGCAGCCCAGACCGGGACTTGAACACTGAAGCTTTCTTT
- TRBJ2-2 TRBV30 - CAWSVLSGNTGELFF TGTGCCTGGAGTGTACTATCGGGAAACACCGGGGAGCTGTTTTTT